This T cell receptor (beta chain) comes out of a study of T cell responses to AZD1222 COVID-19 vaccine. Study results and caveats: In a largely white British group with more females than males, clonal diversity was possibly underestimated. Spike-specific TCRs gained breadth and depth after people received two AZD1222 doses. The study reported that nearly half of spike-specific TCRs target unmutated variant regions. There were repertoire samples only from the period after the peak T cell response.

Data came from immunoSEQ multiplex PCR; TCRdb stores just in-frame clones and leaves some out. The table includes roughly 120,000 clones, 75% to 95% detected once. The CDR3 has 12 residues. Germline assignment: CDR1 SEHNR and CDR2 FQNEAQ (reference sequence). The V and J ends lost 5 bases and 9 bases, in that order; junction bases with no gene match: 5. In the case of this clone: The target antigen is unknown.

The TCR sequence derives from an adult who received the MenACWY meningococcal vaccine as a control. Material: peripheral blood, obtained 28 days after the second dose of the MenACWY control vaccine. The chain is built from TRBV7-9 and TRBJ1-2; 8 nucleotides line up with TRBD1. The CDR3 region has the DNA TGTGCCAGCAGCGCGGACAGGGCTAGCTACACCTTC. It translates to CASSADRASYTF.